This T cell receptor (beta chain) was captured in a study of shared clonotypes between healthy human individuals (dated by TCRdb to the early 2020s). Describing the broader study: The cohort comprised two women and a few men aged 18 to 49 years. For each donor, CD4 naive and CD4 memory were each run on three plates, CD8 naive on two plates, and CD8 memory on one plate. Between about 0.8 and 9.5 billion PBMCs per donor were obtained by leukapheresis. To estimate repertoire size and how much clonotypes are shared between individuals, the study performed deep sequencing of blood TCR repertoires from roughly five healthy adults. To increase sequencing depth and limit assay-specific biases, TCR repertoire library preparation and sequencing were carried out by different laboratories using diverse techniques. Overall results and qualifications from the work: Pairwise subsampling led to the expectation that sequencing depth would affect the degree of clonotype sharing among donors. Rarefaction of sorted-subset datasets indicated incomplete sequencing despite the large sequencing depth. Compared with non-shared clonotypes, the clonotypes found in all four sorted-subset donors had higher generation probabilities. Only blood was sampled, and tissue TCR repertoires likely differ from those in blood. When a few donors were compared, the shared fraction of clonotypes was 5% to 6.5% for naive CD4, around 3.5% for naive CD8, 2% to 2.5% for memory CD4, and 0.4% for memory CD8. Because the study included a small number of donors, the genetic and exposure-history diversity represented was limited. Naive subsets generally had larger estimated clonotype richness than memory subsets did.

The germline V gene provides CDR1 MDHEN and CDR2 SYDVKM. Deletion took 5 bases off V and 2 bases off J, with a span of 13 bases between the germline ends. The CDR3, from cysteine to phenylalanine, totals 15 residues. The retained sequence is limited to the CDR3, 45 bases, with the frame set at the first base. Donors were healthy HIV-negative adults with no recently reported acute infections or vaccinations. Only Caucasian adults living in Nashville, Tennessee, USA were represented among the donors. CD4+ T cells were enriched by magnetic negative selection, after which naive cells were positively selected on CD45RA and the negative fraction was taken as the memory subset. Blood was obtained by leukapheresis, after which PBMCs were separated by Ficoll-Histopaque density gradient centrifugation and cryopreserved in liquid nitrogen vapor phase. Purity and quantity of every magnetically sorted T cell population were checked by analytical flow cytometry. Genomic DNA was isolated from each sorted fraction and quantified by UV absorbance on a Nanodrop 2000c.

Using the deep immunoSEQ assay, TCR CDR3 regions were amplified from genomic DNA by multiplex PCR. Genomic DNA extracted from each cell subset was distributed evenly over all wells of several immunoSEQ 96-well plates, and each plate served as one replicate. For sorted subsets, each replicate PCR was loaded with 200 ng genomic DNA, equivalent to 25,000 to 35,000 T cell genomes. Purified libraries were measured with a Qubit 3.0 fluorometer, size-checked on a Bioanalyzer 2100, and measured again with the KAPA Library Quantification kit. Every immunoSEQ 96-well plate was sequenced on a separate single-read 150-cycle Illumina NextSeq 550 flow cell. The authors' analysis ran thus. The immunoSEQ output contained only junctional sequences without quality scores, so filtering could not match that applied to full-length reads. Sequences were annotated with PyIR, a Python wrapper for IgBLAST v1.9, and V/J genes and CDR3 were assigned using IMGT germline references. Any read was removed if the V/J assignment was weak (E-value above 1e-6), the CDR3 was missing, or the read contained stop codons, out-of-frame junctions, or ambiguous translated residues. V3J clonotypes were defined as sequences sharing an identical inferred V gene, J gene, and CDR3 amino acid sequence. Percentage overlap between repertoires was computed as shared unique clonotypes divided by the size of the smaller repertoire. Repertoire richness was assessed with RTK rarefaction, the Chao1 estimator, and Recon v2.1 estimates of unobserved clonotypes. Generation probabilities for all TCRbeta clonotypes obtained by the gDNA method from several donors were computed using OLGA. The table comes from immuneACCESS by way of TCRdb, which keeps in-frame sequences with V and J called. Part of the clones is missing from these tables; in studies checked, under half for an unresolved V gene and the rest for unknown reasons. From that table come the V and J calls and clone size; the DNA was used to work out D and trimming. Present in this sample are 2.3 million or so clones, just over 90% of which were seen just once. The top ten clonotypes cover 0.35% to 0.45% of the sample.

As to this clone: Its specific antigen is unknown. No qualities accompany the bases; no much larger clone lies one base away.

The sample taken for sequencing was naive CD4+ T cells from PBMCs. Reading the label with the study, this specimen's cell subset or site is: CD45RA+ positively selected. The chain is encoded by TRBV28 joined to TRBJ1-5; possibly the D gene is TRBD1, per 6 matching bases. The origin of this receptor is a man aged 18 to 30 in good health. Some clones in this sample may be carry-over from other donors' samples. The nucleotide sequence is TGTGCCAGCAGTCCAGCCGCAGGGGGCAATCAGCCCCAGCATTTT. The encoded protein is CASSPAAGGNQPQHF.